This T cell receptor beta chain was retrieved from a study of T cells in Graves' hyperthyroidism and ophthalmopathy (dated by TCRdb to the late 2010s). Background on the whole study: Peripheral blood samples were taken at initial diagnosis, before any treatment was given. TCR V-J signatures able to tell the groups apart were searched for in a discovery cohort of 90 to 100 patients, of whom over 40 had Graves' ophthalmopathy and roughly 59 had stable Graves' hyperthyroidism. After blood sampling, hyperthyroidism patients were treated with methimazole at a starting dose of 30 mg daily, and ophthalmopathy patients were treated with high-dose intravenous methylprednisolone. The roughly 91 discovery patients were randomly split 7:3 into training and test sets. Thyroid tissue and blood T-cell repertoires from more than five Graves' hyperthyroidism patients were also compared in the study. Prospective prediction of ophthalmopathy was tested in an independent validation cohort consisting of 18 hyperthyroidism patients and around 17 patients who later progressed to ophthalmopathy. TCR Vbeta CDR3 sequencing of 135 peripheral blood samples (43 ophthalmopathy, approximately 80 hyperthyroidism and roughly 17 progressor patients) is reported in the paper.

From the cysteine up to the phenylalanine, the CDR3 has a length of 16 residues. CDR3 DNA only is kept here, 48 bases in frame from base 1. V is reduced by 8 bases and J by 5 bases, leaving a spacing of 23 bases between them. General study outcomes and caveats: In validation, the model predicted progression to ophthalmopathy with around 71% sensitivity and over 72% specificity, a median of approximately 6.5 months before onset. In cross-validation, a model built on a 13 V-J signature told ophthalmopathy apart from stable hyperthyroidism with 87.88% sensitivity and approximately 84% specificity, and in testing the same model reached 80%/75%. Sample size was not statistically predetermined, and investigators were not blinded to group allocation. Most expanded thyroid clonotypes (frequency above 0.001) were also found in blood, which suggests that blood repertoires may mirror thyroid immune responses.

Stable Graves' hyperthyroidism was defined as the absence of progression to ophthalmopathy over 18 months of follow-up. The hyperthyroidism patients were between 18 and 65 years old and newly diagnosed, with a disease duration of less than 2 months. The study excluded patients with uncontrolled infections, other autoimmune diseases, pregnancy or lactation. Diagnoses were established on the basis of clinical symptoms, serum thyroxine and TRAb, thyroid ultrasound, and orbital computed tomography. PBMCs were isolated from 7.5 to 10 ml of fresh peripheral blood by Ficoll-Paque density gradient centrifugation. Trizol reagent was used to extract total RNA, and RNA quality was then checked on an Agilent 2100 Bioanalyzer. The TCR beta CDR3 regions were amplified from RNA transcripts. For the first round of RT-PCR on the TCR CDR3, the HTBI primer set was used together with the Qiagen OneStep RT-PCR kit. A second multiplex PCR round built the libraries, followed by size selection and purification. Paired-end sequencing of the libraries was performed with 100 bp reads on an Illumina HiSeq2000. As for the authors' bioinformatics: SOAPnuke was used to process the raw data, with reads discarded if the reads contained adapters or uncalled bases, had a mean Phred below 15, or lacked an exact constant-primer or identifier match. COPE v1.2.5 was used to merge high-quality paired reads, and clonotypes were defined as unique nucleotide sequences. Clonotypes were aligned to IMGT TRBV, TRBD and TRBJ reference segments using MiTCR v1.1. Analysis was restricted to V-J combinations with a frequency above 0.0001, which covered approximately 99% of repertoires. The TCS score was defined as the ratio of F50 (clonal expansion) to E x V (chaos), calculated using BLOSUM62-based TCRdist between CDR3 peptides within each V-J. Welch's t-statistics and random forest reduced fewer than 550 V-J features to roughly 13, which were used in a naive Bayes classifier (R e1071). The public reads were quality trimmed at Q25 with fastp and then assembled into clones with MiXCR by TCRdb, keeping productive beta chains. Every CDR3 protein is listed once, alongside the most common genes and DNA of its rows. These V and J calls derive from TCRdb rather than the authors' analysis. The sample yields roughly 380,000 distinct CDR3 sequences; roughly 13% were counted once. Approximately 5.3% of the sample goes to the ten largest clones.

A remark on this clonotype: The antigen it binds to is not known. Possible read error: a much larger clone is one base away.

The rearrangement combines TRBV12-3 or TRBV12-4 with TRBJ2-3; perhaps TRBD1 is the D gene, with 6 bases matching. The sample consisted of blood. This TCR was sampled from a woman aged 18-29 years with Graves' hyperthyroidism. The DNA sequence is TGTGCCAGCCCACCATTGGGGCGGACAGTCCGAGATACGCAGTATTTT. It codes for CASPPLGRTVRDTQYF.